Below are 20 T cell receptor beta chains sequenced from a single sample in a study of cytomegalovirus exposure and HLA in healthy donors. Measured with immunoSEQ multiplex PCR; TCRdb has only the in-frame clones, and not every one. Of about 150,000 clones listed, 70% to 90% were seen once; the top ten hold more than 2.5%. The sequenced sample was PBMCs. All receptors come from a woman under 30 in good health and CMV-seropositive.

This chain joins TRBV5-6 and TRBJ2-1, with 8 positions matching TRBD2. Germline trimming cut 2 bases from V and 9 bases from J; bases unmatched to any gene: 4. Germline CDR1 and CDR2: SGHDT and YYEEEE. The CDR3 is made up of 13 amino acids. This chain's CDR3 is CASSLAGVSEQFF. In nucleotides, the CDR3 is TGTGCCAGCAGCTTAGCGGGAGTCAGTGAGCAGTTCTTC.

This clone was recorded only once. DNA for the CDR3: TGTGCCAGCAGCTTAGGTCGGGTCGAGCAGTACTTC. This gives the protein CASSLGRVEQYF. This rearrangement joins TRBV11-2 to TRBJ2-7; D gene ambiguous. The CDR3 covers 12 residues. V dropped 1 base and J dropped 6 bases, with 7 bases sitting between them. The V gene's germline CDR1 is SGHAT and CDR2 FQNNGV.

The chain joins TRBV25-1 to TRBJ2-5; D might be TRBD1 (6 bases). The germline CDR1 and CDR2 sequences are MGHDK and SYGVNS. Between the trimmed V and J ends, which lost 3 bases and 2 bases, there was a span of 13 bases. The CDR3 is made up of 15 amino acids. CDR3 region: CASSEETGRQETQYF. The DNA for the CDR3 is TGTGCCAGCAGTGAGGAGACAGGCCGTCAAGAGACCCAGTACTTC.

The J gene is TRBJ2-1, the V gene TRBV11-3; 13 positions match TRBD2. Trimming took 7 bases from V and 10 from J; bases not matched to a gene: 10. CDR1 is SGHNT and CDR2 is YENEEA in the germline V gene. The CDR3 is 15 amino acids. The CDR3 DNA sequence: TGTGCCAGCACCATAACCGGGACTAGCGGGAACGAGCAGTTCTTC. This translates into CASTITGTSGNEQFF. The whole variable domain, remainder taken from reference TRBV11-3 and TRBJ2-1, is EAGVVQSPRYKIIEKKQPVAFWCNPISGHNTLYWYLQNLGQGPELLIRYENEEAVDDSQLPKDRFSAERLKGVDSTLKIQPAELGDSAVYLCASTITGTSGNEQFFGPGTRLTVL.

The chain links TRBV4-1 to TRBJ1-2; 7 bases agree with TRBD1. The germline V gene has CDR1 MGHRA and CDR2 YSYEKL. V gave up 8 bases and J gave up 8 bases; unmatched junction bases: 17. There are 15 residues in the CDR3. The CDR3 bases are TGCGCCAGCGCGCAAATAAGGAGGGGGCATGGGGGCTACACCTTC. Protein sequence: CASAQIRRGHGGYTF.

This chain links TRBV12-5 with TRBJ1-4, with D possibly matching TRBD1 (5 bases). CDR1 and CDR2 from the germline V gene are LGHNT and FRNRAP. Trimming left V 2 bases short and J 7 bases short, with 8 bases between. This CDR3 is built from 13 residues. CDR3 protein: CASGLRGGEKLFF. CDR3 nucleotide sequence: TGTGCTAGTGGTTTGCGCGGGGGTGAAAAACTGTTTTTT.

Turning to this clone: This CDR3 is also generated by other DNA sequences in the sample. The chain employs TRBV9 and TRBJ1-4; weak D call: TRBD1 (5 bases). This CDR3 contains 15 residues. Per the germline V gene, CDR1 is SGDLS and CDR2 is YYNGEE. Trimming took 2 bases from V and 0 from J, leaving 8 bases between them. Here the CDR3 reads CASSVGGATNEKLFF. The CDR3 DNA is TGTGCCAGCAGCGTCGGGGGGGCAACTAATGAAAAACTGTTTTTT. The variable domain in full, completed from reference TRBV9 and TRBJ1-4, reads DSGVTQTPKHLITATGQRVTLRCSPRSGDLSVYWYQQSLDQGLQFLIQYYNGEERAKGNILERFSAQQFPDLHSELNLSSLELGDSALYFCASSVGGATNEKLFFGSGTQLSVL.

The chain employs TRBV20-1 and TRBJ1-2; the D is unclear. Germline values: CDR1 DFQATT, CDR2 SNEGSKA (reference sequence). CDR3 length equals 11 residues. With 2 bases removed from V and 6 bases from J, the gap between germline ends came to 7 bases. The CDR3 DNA is TGCAGTGCTAGAAGAGAGGATGGCTACACCTTC. It is translated as CSARREDGYTF.

The gene calls are TRBV7-9 and TRBJ1-2, with TRBD1 as a possible D gene (6 bases). The V end was cut by 7 bases, the J end by 8 bases, with 23 bases between. CDR1 is SEHNR, CDR2 FQNEAQ, per germline (reference sequence). The CDR3 loop spans 15 amino acids. The CDR3: CASTLEGGWPVGYTF. The CDR3 DNA reads TGTGCCAGCACCCTAGAAGGGGGATGGCCTGTCGGCTACACCTTC.

In this sample, this clone turned up a few times. CDR3 sequence: CSVFKEENTEAFF. The CDR3 coding sequence is TGCAGCGTTTTTAAGGAGGAGAACACTGAAGCTTTCTTT. The rearrangement uses TRBV29-1 and TRBJ1-1, with unresolved D. The V and J ends lost 5 bases and 1 base respectively, with 11 bases between them. There are 13 residues in the CDR3. Per germline, CDR1 SQVTM and CDR2 ANQGSEA. Full variable domain (missing parts from reference TRBV29-1 and TRBJ1-1): SAVISQKPSRDICQRGTSLTIQCQVDSQVTMMFWYRQQPGQSLTLIATANQGSEATYESGFVIDKFPISRPNLTFSTLTVSNMSPEDSSIYLCSVFKEENTEAFFGQGTRLTVV.

The CDR3, as DNA: TGTGCCACCAGCAGCGGGGGAGGCCATATGCTTTCCTCCTACGAGCAGTACTTC. This translates into CATSSGGGHMLSSYEQYF. The V and J genes are TRBV15 and TRBJ2-7; the D gene is possibly TRBD2 (6 bases). The germline CDR1 and CDR2 sequences are LNHNV and YYDKDF (reference sequence). Trimming left V 3 bases short and J 0 bases short, with 21 bases between. The CDR3 is 18 residues long.

The chain combines TRBV7-8 with TRBJ2-1, with 12 bases matching TRBD2. With 6 bases clipped from V and 8 bases from J, the junction kept 11 bases outside the gene matches. The CDR3 has 16 amino acids. In germline, CDR1 is SGHVS, CDR2 FQNEAQ. CDR3 loop: CASRKLAGGAGDEQFF. CDR3 in DNA: TGTGCCAGCAGGAAACTAGCGGGAGGAGCGGGCGATGAGCAGTTCTTC.

The chain recombines TRBV6-1 with TRBJ1-4; perhaps TRBD1 as D (5 bases). Trimming left V 8 bases short and J 8 bases short, with 15 bases between. Germline V gene sequence: CDR1 MNHNS, CDR2 SASEGT. This CDR3 is built from 13 residues. CDR3 bases: TGTGCCAGCGGCCTTTTCAGGGCAGAAAAACTGTTTTTT. Translation gives CASGLFRAEKLFF.

CDR3 residues: CASSTKVGGPYEQYF. Here the CDR3 DNA reads TGTGCCAGTAGTACAAAGGTGGGGGGACCCTACGAGCAGTACTTC. The chain carries TRBV19 and TRBJ2-7; possible D gene TRBD2, 6 bases. The CDR3 totals 15 residues. Germline values: CDR1 LNHDA, CDR2 SQIVND (reference sequence). Trimming stripped 4 bases from V and 2 bases from J, with 15 bases between.

CDR3 sequence (DNA): TGTGCCAGCAGTGGGAGAAGGGGTCGCGGAAACACCATATATTTT. It codes for CASSGRRGRGNTIYF. This chain links TRBV6-1 with TRBJ1-3; possibly TRBD1 for D (5 bases). Germline-derived CDR1 and CDR2 are MNHNS and SASEGT. The CDR3 spans 15 residues. The V and J ends lost 4 bases and 4 bases respectively, with 14 bases between them.

This chain links TRBV2 with TRBJ2-3, with 15 bases matching TRBD2. The CDR3 consists of 17 residues. The J segment lost 5 bases and the V segment lost 0 bases, leaving 3 bases of the junction unmatched. Germline lookup yields CDR1 SNHLY and CDR2 FYNNEI. The CDR3 sequence: CASSEAGLAGGLDTQYF. DNA of the CDR3: TGTGCCAGCAGTGAAGCCGGACTAGCGGGAGGGTTAGATACGCAGTATTTT.

The J gene is TRBJ2-4, the V gene TRBV6-5; 8 nucleotides line up with TRBD2. CDR1 is MNHEY and CDR2 is SVGAGI in the germline V gene. This CDR3 region has 16 residues. V lost 2 bases, J lost 2 bases, and 5 bases stayed unmatched. The CDR3 bases are TGTGCCAGCAGTTACCATAGCGGGACTCCCAAAAACATTCAGTACTTC. Its translation: CASSYHSGTPKNIQYF.

The chain combines TRBV25-1 with TRBJ2-1, with 9 nucleotides matching TRBD2. Germline CDR1 MGHDK, CDR2 SYGVNS. This CDR3 is 17 amino acids long. J gave up 5 bases and V 1 base, and 9 bases lay outside the gene matches. The CDR3 DNA follows: TGTGCCAGCAGTGAATCAGCGGGGGGATTAGCCCACAATGAGCAGTTCTTC. It yields the protein CASSESAGGLAHNEQFF.

This chain links TRBV7-9 with TRBJ1-4; D not certain. Germline V gives CDR1 SEHNR, CDR2 FQNEAQ (reference sequence). Trimming shortened V by 8 bases and J by 6 bases, and 10 bases separated the two germline ends. The CDR3 is 12 residues long. DNA of the CDR3: TGTGCCAGCGGCACCGAGGATGAAAAACTGTTTTTT. Translated: CASGTEDEKLFF.

The chain combines TRBV5-1 with TRBJ2-6; D is uncertain. Germline V gene sequence: CDR1 SGHRS, CDR2 YFSETQ. The CDR3 has 16 residues. The V gene lost 0 bases and the J gene lost 0 bases, with 7 bases spanning the gap. CDR3: CASSLDAASGANVLTF. The DNA of the CDR3 is TGCGCCAGCAGCTTGGACGCGGCCTCTGGGGCCAACGTCCTGACTTTC. Filled out from reference TRBV5-1 and TRBJ2-6, the complete variable domain reads KAGVTQTPRYLIKTRGQQVTLSCSPISGHRSVSWYQQTPGQGLQFLFEYFSETQRNKGNFPGRFSGRQFSNSRSEMNVSTLELGDSALYLCASSLDAASGANVLTFGAGSRLTVL.